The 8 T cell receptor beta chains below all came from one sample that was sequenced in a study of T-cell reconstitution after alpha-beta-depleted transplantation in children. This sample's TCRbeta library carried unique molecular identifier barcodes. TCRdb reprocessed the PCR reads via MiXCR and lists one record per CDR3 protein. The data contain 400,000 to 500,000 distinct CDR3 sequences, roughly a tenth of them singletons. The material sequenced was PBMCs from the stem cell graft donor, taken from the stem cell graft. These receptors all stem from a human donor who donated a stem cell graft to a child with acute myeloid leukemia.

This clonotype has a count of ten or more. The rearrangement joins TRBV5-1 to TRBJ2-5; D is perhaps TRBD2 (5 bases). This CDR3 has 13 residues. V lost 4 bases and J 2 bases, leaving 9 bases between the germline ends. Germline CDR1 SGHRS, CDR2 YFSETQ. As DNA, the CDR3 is TGCGCCAGCAGCGAGCCGGGGCAAGAGACCCAGTACTTC. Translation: CASSEPGQETQYF.

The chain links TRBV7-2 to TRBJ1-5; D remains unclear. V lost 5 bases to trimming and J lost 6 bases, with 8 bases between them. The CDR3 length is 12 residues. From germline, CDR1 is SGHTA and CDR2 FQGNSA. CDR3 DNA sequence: TGTGCCAGCAGCCCACCGAGTCAGCCCCAGCATTTT. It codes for CASSPPSQPQHF.

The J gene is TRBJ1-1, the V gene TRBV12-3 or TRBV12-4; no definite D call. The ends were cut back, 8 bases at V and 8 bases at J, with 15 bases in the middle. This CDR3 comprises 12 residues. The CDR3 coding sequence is TGTGCCAGCCCCCCATCAGAGGCCGAAGCTTTCTTT. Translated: CASPPSEAEAFF.

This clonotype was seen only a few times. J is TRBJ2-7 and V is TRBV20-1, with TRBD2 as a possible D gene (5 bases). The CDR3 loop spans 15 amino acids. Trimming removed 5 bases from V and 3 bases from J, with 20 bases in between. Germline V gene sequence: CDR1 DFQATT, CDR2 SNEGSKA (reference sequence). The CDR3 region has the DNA TGCAGTGCTCGCTTGGCCGGGGATTGGAACTACGAGCAGTACTTC. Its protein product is CSARLAGDWNYEQYF.

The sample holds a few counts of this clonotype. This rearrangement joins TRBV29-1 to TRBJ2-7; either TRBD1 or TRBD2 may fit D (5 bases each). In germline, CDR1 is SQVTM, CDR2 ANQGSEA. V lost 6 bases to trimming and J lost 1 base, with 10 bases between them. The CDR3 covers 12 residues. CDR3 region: CSVDSGSYEQYF. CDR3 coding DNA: TGCAGCGTCGACAGCGGATCCTACGAGCAGTACTTC.

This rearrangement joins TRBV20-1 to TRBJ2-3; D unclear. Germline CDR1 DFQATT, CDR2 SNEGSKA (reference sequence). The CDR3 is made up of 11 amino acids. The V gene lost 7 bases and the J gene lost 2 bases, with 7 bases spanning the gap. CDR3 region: CSVQYTDTQYF. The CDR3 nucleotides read TGCAGTGTTCAATACACAGATACGCAGTATTTT.

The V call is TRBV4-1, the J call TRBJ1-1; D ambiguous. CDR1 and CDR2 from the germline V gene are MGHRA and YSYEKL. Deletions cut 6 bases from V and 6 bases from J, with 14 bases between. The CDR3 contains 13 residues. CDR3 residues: CASSPGLGPEAFF. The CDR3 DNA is TGCGCCAGCAGTCCCGGTCTAGGGCCTGAAGCTTTCTTT.

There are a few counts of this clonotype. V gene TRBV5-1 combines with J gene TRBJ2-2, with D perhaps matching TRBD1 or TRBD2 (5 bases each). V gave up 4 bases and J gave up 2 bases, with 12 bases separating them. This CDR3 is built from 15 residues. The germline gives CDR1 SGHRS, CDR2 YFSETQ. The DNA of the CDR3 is TGCGCCAGCAGCCCGTTCGGGACCAACACCGGGGAGCTGTTTTTT. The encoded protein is CASSPFGTNTGELFF.